These 23 T cell receptor beta chains were sequenced from one sample in a study of blood T cells in healthy people across ages. Sample-barcoded 5' priming and a J-beta primer mix drove a second PCR of about 6 to 12 cycles. TCRdb reprocessed the 5' RACE reads via MiXCR and lists one record per CDR3 protein. The data show approximately 800,000 distinct CDR3 sequences, under 80% seen once. The sample was blood. The source is a young man in good health.

The genes are TRBV27 and TRBJ2-4; 8 bases line up with TRBD1. The closer fit of TRBJ2-7 to the DNA end suggests the J call may be wrong. The length of the CDR3 is 14 residues. The V gene's germline CDR1 is MNHEY and CDR2 SMNVEV (reference sequence). DNA for the CDR3: TGTGCCACCATGCCCGGACAGGGATCGAGCGAGCAGTACTTC. Translation gives CATMPGQGSSEQYF.

This clonotype has only a few counts. V usage is TRBV5-1 and J usage is TRBJ2-1; 7 nucleotides match TRBD1. Germline V CDR1 and CDR2: SGHRS, YFSETQ. CDR3 length: 15 residues. V gave up 0 bases and J gave up 6 bases; unmatched junction bases: 6. CDR3 nucleotide sequence: TGCGCCAGCAGCTTGGACAGGGGTTCCAGCAATGAGCAGTTCTTC. Translation gives CASSLDRGSSNEQFF.

This clonotype was observed a handful of times. The J gene is TRBJ2-6, the V gene TRBV5-1; D call uncertain. The CDR3 is 15 amino acids. Trimming removed 0 bases from V and 1 base from J, with 5 bases in between. Germline V lookup: CDR1 SGHRS, CDR2 YFSETQ. CDR3 bases: TGCGCCAGCAGCTTGGGAGCTTCTGGGGCCAACGTCCTGACTTTC. This translates into CASSLGASGANVLTF.

This clonotype showed up just a few times. The chain uses TRBV12-3 or TRBV12-4 and TRBJ2-6, with unresolved D. Trimming removed 7 bases from V and 2 bases from J, with 6 bases in between. The CDR3 has 13 amino acids. The CDR3 DNA reads TGTGCCAGCATATTTACTGGGGCCAACGTCCTGACTTTC. Translated: CASIFTGANVLTF.

Turning to this clonotype: The junction differs from germline at one of its ends, possibly a read error. CDR3 sequence reads: CVSSTLLGGENYGYTF. The DNA of the CDR3 is TGTGTCAGCAGTACCCTTTTGGGCGGGGAGAACTATGGCTACACCTTC. The chain links TRBV6-6 to TRBJ1-2; unclear D gene. CDR3 length: 16 amino acids. Germline assignment: CDR1 MNHNY and CDR2 SVGAGI (reference sequence).

A few counts support this clonotype. V gene TRBV4-3 combines with J gene TRBJ2-5; 8 bases map to TRBD1. In germline, CDR1 is LGHNA, CDR2 YSLEER. There are 16 residues in the CDR3. V dropped 0 bases and J dropped 1; count of bases not matched to a gene: 4. CDR3 in amino acids: CASSQEYGQGQETQYF. The DNA for the CDR3 is TGCGCCAGCAGCCAAGAATACGGACAGGGCCAAGAGACCCAGTACTTC.

The chain carries TRBV12-3 or TRBV12-4 and TRBJ2-7, with 8 bases matching TRBD1. The DNA matches TRBJ2-1 better at its end, which makes the J call doubtful. The CDR3 length is 14 residues. The CDR3 region has the DNA TGTGCCAGCAGCCCCCCGGACAGGGAGGATGAGCAGTTCTTC. Protein: CASSPPDREDEQFF.

Only one count was recorded for this clonotype. The CDR3, as DNA: TGTGCCACCAGTGATCGGGGGGAAACGGCGGAGCAGTACTTC. Encoded protein: CATSDRGETAEQYF. The rearrangement links TRBV24-1 to TRBJ2-7, with TRBD2 identical over 7 bases. V lost 3 bases, J lost 7 bases, and 8 bases stayed unmatched. The CDR3 totals 14 residues. Germline CDR1 is KGHDR and CDR2 is SFDVKD.

In this sample, this clonotype turned up once. The chain has TRBV4-3 and TRBJ1-4, with D unclear. Germline V gene lookup returns CDR1 LGHNA and CDR2 YSLEER. The V and J ends lost 4 bases and 2 bases respectively, with 11 bases between them. This CDR3 spans 15 amino acids. The DNA for the CDR3 is TGCGCCAGCAGCCTCCAAGGGAGGACTAATGAAAAACTGTTTTTT. Protein sequence: CASSLQGRTNEKLFF.

This chain joins TRBV18 and TRBJ1-1; 8 nucleotides agree with TRBD1. Unmatched junction bases numbered 8, after V lost 6 bases and J lost 11 bases. Germline CDR1 is KGHSH and CDR2 is LQKENI. The CDR3 consists of 12 residues. The CDR3 nucleotides are TGTGCCAGCTCCGCTACAGGGGGAAGGGCTTTCTTT. Protein sequence: CASSATGGRAFF.

The table lists this clonotype with a count of one. The chain couples TRBV7-2 to TRBJ2-1; 13 nucleotides align to TRBD2. Germline CDR1 is SGHTA and CDR2 is FQGNSA. The length of the CDR3 is 16 residues. After removal of 6 bases from V and 7 bases from J, the junction contained 9 bases not matched to a gene. CDR3 coding DNA: TGTGCCAGCAGACCCACCGGGACTAGCGGGGTTAATGAGCAGTTCTTC. Its translation: CASRPTGTSGVNEQFF.

This clonotype was detected only a few times. V gene TRBV29-1 combines with J gene TRBJ1-2; D unclear. Germline V gene lookup returns CDR1 SQVTM and CDR2 ANQGSEA. The CDR3 consists of 12 residues. Trimming left V 3 bases short and J 2 bases short, with 7 bases between. The CDR3 sequence is CSVDYRNYGYTF. CDR3 nucleotides: TGCAGCGTTGATTACAGAAACTATGGCTACACCTTC.

This sequence joins TRBV6-1 and TRBJ2-1; tentatively, D is TRBD1 (8 bases). CDR3 length: 15 residues. The V gene's germline CDR1 is MNHNS and CDR2 SASEGT. V was shortened by 6 bases and J by 5 bases, with 17 bases between the two germline ends. CDR3 region: CASREQGGRDNEQFF. DNA of the CDR3: TGTGCCAGCAGGGAACAGGGGGGGCGCGACAATGAGCAGTTCTTC.

This sequence joins TRBV2 and TRBJ2-5; possibly TRBD2 for D (6 bases). The CDR3 runs to 14 residues. Deletions cut 4 bases from V and 4 bases from J, with 13 bases between. CDR1 is SNHLY, CDR2 FYNNEI, per germline. The CDR3 region is CASSVGPAGETQYF. DNA of the CDR3: TGTGCCAGCAGTGTGGGACCAGCGGGAGAGACCCAGTACTTC.

The chain recombines TRBV27 with TRBJ2-7; 11 nucleotides agree with TRBD2. J lost 2 bases, V lost 5 bases, and 2 bases had no gene match. The CDR3 contains 14 residues. Germline-derived CDR1 and CDR2 are MNHEY and SMNVEV (reference sequence). This CDR3 is CASSELAGAYEQYF. DNA for the CDR3: TGTGCCAGCAGTGAACTAGCGGGAGCCTACGAGCAGTACTTC.

This clonotype was recorded once. The chain is built from TRBV9 and TRBJ2-5; 10 bases fit TRBD2. Per the germline V gene, CDR1 is SGDLS and CDR2 is YYNGEE. The junction had 4 bases not matched to a gene; V was cut back by 0 bases and J by 5 bases. CDR3 length: 15 residues. The CDR3 DNA reads as TGTGCCAGCAGCGTAGAGGCTAGCGGGGGCGAGACCCAGTACTTC. Its protein is CASSVEASGGETQYF.

This rearrangement joins TRBV11-2 to TRBJ2-4; D perhaps matches TRBD2 (5 bases). The DNA end lines up better with TRBJ2-7; the J call may be wrong. Germline V gene sequence: CDR1 SGHAT, CDR2 FQNNGV. This CDR3 has 14 amino acids. CDR3 nucleotide sequence: TGTGCCAGCAGCTCGACCCGGGAACTTAACGAGCAGTACTTC. This codes for CASSSTRELNEQYF.

The V call is TRBV11-1, the J call TRBJ1-1, with 7 bases fitting TRBD1. The CDR3 has 15 amino acids. J was trimmed by 0 bases and V by 6 bases; bases with no gene match: 7. From germline, CDR1 is SGHAT and CDR2 FQDESV (reference sequence). The CDR3 sequence: CASRSRTGMNTEAFF. In nucleotides, the CDR3 is TGTGCCAGCAGGTCGAGGACAGGTATGAACACTGAAGCTTTCTTT.

The chain's CDR3 is CASSPTGIRAKNIQYF. CDR3 in DNA: TGTGCCAGCTCACCAACAGGGATCCGAGCCAAAAACATTCAGTACTTC. This sequence joins TRBV18 and TRBJ2-4; weak D call: TRBD1 (6 bases). Germline CDR1 is KGHSH and CDR2 is LQKENI. This CDR3 has 16 residues. V lost 2 bases and J 0 bases, leaving 11 bases between the germline ends.

The rearrangement links TRBV7-8 to TRBJ1-5; D is possibly TRBD1 (6 bases). The CDR3 length is 16 residues. CDR1 and CDR2 from the germline V gene are SGHVS and FQNEAQ. V shed 5 bases and J shed 6 bases, with 20 bases lying between them. The CDR3, as DNA: TGTGCCAGCAGCCCCATGGGGGGCCTTCCAATTCAGCCCCAGCATTTT. Translated, it gives CASSPMGGLPIQPQHF.

This clonotype was detected only a few times. The rearrangement links TRBV5-1 to TRBJ2-4, with TRBD1 matching 8 bases. The CDR3 spans 14 residues. Per the germline V gene, CDR1 is SGHRS and CDR2 is YFSETQ. V was clipped by 3 bases and J by 5 bases; unmatched bases: 4. The DNA of the CDR3 is TGCGCCAGCAGCTCGACAGGGGCCCAAAACATTCAGTACTTC. Translation gives CASSSTGAQNIQYF.

V is TRBV20-1 and J is TRBJ1-2; TRBD1 matches at 7 bases. Trimming removed 3 bases from V and 4 bases from J; junction bases left unmatched: 11. The CDR3 loop spans 15 amino acids. Germline values: CDR1 DFQATT, CDR2 SNEGSKA (reference sequence). This CDR3 is CSASREPGGSYGYTF. The CDR3 nucleotides read TGCAGTGCTAGCCGAGAGCCAGGGGGTTCCTATGGCTACACCTTC.

The chain has TRBV10-3 and TRBJ2-1; 8 nucleotides line up with TRBD1. J was trimmed by 4 bases and V by 6 bases; bases with no gene match: 14. The germline CDR1 and CDR2 sequences are ENHRY and SYGVKD. The CDR3 has 17 amino acids. The CDR3 region has the DNA TGTGCCATCAGCCTGGAGGGGCCAACAGGGGGGTACAATGAGCAGTTCTTC. It encodes CAISLEGPTGGYNEQFF.